This note documents a single TCR beta chain sequence. Trimming removed 7 bases at V and 4 bases at J, with 22 bases between. Looked up from germline, CDR1 is SQVTM and CDR2 is ANQGSEA. The CDR3 loop spans 15 amino acids. TCRdb ran MiXCR on the 5' RACE reads and lists one entry per CDR3 protein. Here the sample spans fewer than 700,000 distinct CDR3 sequences, roughly a fifth being singletons. This sample stems from a study of T-cell memory formation after mild COVID-19. This TCR was recovered from an adult woman who had mild COVID-19 (a few samples of this study predate the infection). Cell type and time point are not known. Sequenced input: PBMCs or a T cell subset sorted from them (not recorded which). The chain has TRBV29-1 and TRBJ1-1, with D perhaps matching TRBD1 (6 bases). CDR3 nucleotides: TGCAGCGAGTCGGGAACAGGGCTTTTGGCCACTGAAGCTTTCTTT. Its translation is CSESGTGLLATEAFF.